The entry below describes one T cell receptor beta chain. The sample belongs to a study of control samples from healthy donors and cancer patients. V shed 2 bases and J shed 7 bases, with 8 bases lying between them. The CDR3 is 13 residues long. CDR1 and CDR2 (germline): SGHAT, FQDESV (reference sequence). The method was immunoSEQ multiplex PCR; TCRdb's version includes in-frame clones alone and lacks a portion of them. The sample yields approximately 190,000 clones, approximately 90% seen once. This TCR was recovered from a man aged 30 to 39 in good health. The sequencing sample was made of blood. The rearrangement uses TRBV11-1 and TRBJ2-2; D gene uncertain. The CDR3 protein is CASSLSWGGELFF. CDR3 DNA: TGTGCCAGCAGCTTATCGTGGGGCGGGGAGCTGTTTTTT.